Below, 5 T cell receptor beta chains from the same sample are listed, as sequenced in a study of vaccination and CD4 T cells after COVID-19 (dated 2022 in TCRdb). The treatment or condition label corresponds to: roughly ten-day PBMC culture with coronavirus spike peptide pools or control peptides (ViraFEST assay). Their antigens are not known. The library was produced with PCR. The sample was run on an Illumina iSeq 100. DNA from cultured CD4+ T cells underwent TCR sequencing with the Oncomine TCR Beta short-read assay at the Johns Hopkins FTIC core. TCRdb trimmed the raw reads at Q25, called clones with MiXCR and kept productive beta chains. Identical CDR3 proteins give one entry, which carries the most common genes and DNA. The sample has about 11,000 distinct CDR3 sequences on record, roughly two fifths of them singletons. The top ten clones comprise approximately 35% of the sample. The sample taken for sequencing was CD4+ T cells from blood, cultured in vitro. These receptors all stem from a human donor who had recovered from COVID-19.

This clonotype turned up a few times. The chain uses TRBV20-1 and TRBJ2-7, with 16 bases lining up with TRBD2. Trimming cost V 3 bases and J 6 bases; bases outside gene matches: 5. From germline, CDR1 is DFQATT and CDR2 SNEGSKA (reference sequence). The CDR3 totals 15 residues. Written as DNA, the CDR3 is TGCAGTGCTAGTGGGACTAGCGGGGGGGACGGCGAGCAGTACTTC. It encodes CSASGTSGGDGEQYF.

This clonotype was seen more than once but under ten times. The chain carries TRBV11-2 and TRBJ2-2; 7 nucleotides align to TRBD1. This CDR3 is built from 16 residues. V shed 2 bases and J 0 bases; nucleotides not matched to a gene: 3. The germline V gene encodes CDR1 SGHAT and CDR2 FQNNGV. This CDR3 is CASSLQTGTNTGELFF. The CDR3 DNA follows: TGTGCCAGCAGCTTACAGACAGGGACGAACACCGGGGAGCTGTTTTTT. Using reference TRBV11-2 and TRBJ2-2 for the parts outside the CDR3, the full variable domain is EAGVAQSPRYKIIEKRQSVAFWCNPISGHATLYWYQQILGQGPKLLIQFQNNGVVDDSQLPKDRFSAERLKGVDSTLKIQPAKLEDSAVYLCASSLQTGTNTGELFFGEGSRLTVL.

This clonotype has more than one count but fewer than ten. The V and J genes are TRBV10-3 and TRBJ1-2; D might be TRBD1 (5 bases). This CDR3 spans 13 amino acids. Germline values: CDR1 ENHRY, CDR2 SYGVKD. Trimming shortened V by 3 bases and J by 8 bases, and 13 bases separated the two germline ends. CDR3 amino acids: CAISDGRVDGYTF. The CDR3 region has the DNA TGTGCCATCAGTGATGGCAGGGTAGACGGCTACACCTTC.

A few counts support this clonotype. The chain employs TRBV19 and TRBJ1-5; D ambiguous. The CDR3 spans 14 residues. The V gene's germline CDR1 is LNHDA and CDR2 SQIVND (reference sequence). V was clipped by 3 bases and J by 2 bases, with 8 bases between them. The CDR3 DNA reads TGTGCCAGTAGTATTGATAAGGGCAATCAGCCCCAGCATTTT. It is translated as CASSIDKGNQPQHF.

The sample holds a few counts of this clonotype. The chain is built from TRBV6-1 and TRBJ2-3; the match to TRBD1 covers 10 bases. CDR1 is MNHNS and CDR2 is SASEGT in the germline V gene. V trimming: 8 bases; J trimming: 3 bases; junction bases outside the gene matches: 11. The CDR3 covers 16 residues. CDR3 nucleotides: TGTGCCAGCCAGGTCATACCGGGACAGGGGACAGATACGCAGTATTTT. Translated, it gives CASQVIPGQGTDTQYF.